This passage covers 16 T cell receptor beta chains from one sample sequenced in a study of T cells after yellow fever vaccination. TCRdb analysed the 5' RACE reads with MiXCR anew, one entry per CDR3 protein. The sample holds 95,000 to 150,000 distinct CDR3 sequences, around 15% seen once. The sequencing here drew on CD8+ T cells sorted from PBMCs, taken 5 days after the yellow fever booster vaccination. The receptors derive from a man younger than 35 who received the YFV17D yellow fever vaccine.

This clonotype appeared a few times. The chain is built from TRBV3-1 and TRBJ1-2; D gene uncertain. V dropped 0 bases and J dropped 3 bases, with 11 bases sitting between them. CDR3 size: 15 residues. The germline V gene encodes CDR1 LGHDT and CDR2 YNNKEL (reference sequence). In nucleotides, the CDR3 is TGTGCCAGCAGCCAAGAAGCGGGATATGACTATGGCTACACCTTC. Protein product: CASSQEAGYDYGYTF. The full variable domain, with the rest looked up from reference TRBV3-1 and TRBJ1-2, is DTAVSQTPKYLVTQMGNDKSIKCEQNLGHDTMYWYKQDSKKFLKIMFSYNNKELIINETVPNRFSPKSPDKAHLNLHINSLELGDSAVYFCASSQEAGYDYGYTFGSGTRLTVV.

The CDR3 coding sequence is TGCAGTGCCAAGAGACTAGCGGGGGGGGTCCAAGAGACCCAGTACTTC. Translated, it gives CSAKRLAGGVQETQYF. The chain is built from TRBV20-1 and TRBJ2-5; 14 nucleotides agree with TRBD2. The CDR3 sequence is 16 residues long. Germline V CDR1 and CDR2: DFQATT, SNEGSKA (reference sequence). The V and J ends lost 6 bases and 1 base, in that order; junction bases with no gene match: 7.

The rearrangement joins TRBV7-6 to TRBJ1-1, with unresolved D. The length of the CDR3 is 14 residues. Germline V CDR1 and CDR2: SGHVS, FNYEAQ. V dropped 1 base and J dropped 5 bases, with 11 bases sitting between them. CDR3 nucleotides: TGTGCCAGCAGCTTAGAGGCGGTTGCTACTGAAGCTTTCTTT. Amino acid sequence: CASSLEAVATEAFF.

The chain combines TRBV7-6 with TRBJ1-1, with D tentatively TRBD1 (6 bases). V shed 3 bases and J shed 8 bases, with 16 bases lying between them. The CDR3 is made up of 14 amino acids. Germline V CDR1 and CDR2: SGHVS, FNYEAQ. The CDR3 DNA reads as TGTGCCAGCAGCTTTTCGGGGGGGGCCTGGGAAGCTTTCTTT. The encoded protein is CASSFSGGAWEAFF.

The chain recombines TRBV6-2 or TRBV6-3 with TRBJ2-1; 10 bases are shared with TRBD1. This CDR3 is 15 amino acids long. The germline CDR1 and CDR2 sequences are MNHEY and SVGEGT. V trimming: 4 bases; J trimming: 4 bases; junction bases outside the gene matches: 4. The CDR3 coding sequence is TGTGCCAGCAGTTGGGACAGGGGTATATACAATGAGCAGTTCTTC. Amino acid sequence: CASSWDRGIYNEQFF.

This clonotype was detected ten times or more. The chain has TRBV20-1 and TRBJ2-3; either TRBD1 or TRBD2 may supply D (5 bases each). The germline gives CDR1 DFQATT, CDR2 SNEGSKA (reference sequence). This CDR3 is 13 amino acids long. Trimming left V 6 bases short and J 5 bases short, with 15 bases between. CDR3 region: CSAEDGAGDTQYF. The CDR3 DNA reads TGCAGTGCAGAGGACGGGGCCGGAGATACGCAGTATTTT.

This clonotype has more than one count but fewer than ten. The chain uses TRBV7-2 and TRBJ1-2; a weak D match, TRBD1 (6 bases). Trimming took off 3 bases at V and 3 bases at J, with 8 bases between the two ends. The CDR3 has 13 residues. Germline V gene data show CDR1 as SGHTA and CDR2 as FQGNSA. CDR3 protein: CASSFGGDYGYTF. The DNA of the CDR3 is TGTGCCAGCAGCTTCGGGGGCGACTATGGCTACACCTTC. Full variable domain (missing parts from reference TRBV7-2 and TRBJ1-2): GAGVSQSPSNKVTEKGKDVELRCDPISGHTALYWYRQSLGQGLEFLIYFQGNSAPDKSGLPSDRFSAERTGGSVSTLTIQRTQQEDSAVYLCASSFGGDYGYTFGSGTRLTVV.

This clonotype was seen more than once but under ten times. The chain is built from TRBV2 and TRBJ1-2; D may be TRBD1 (5 bases). The CDR3 is made up of 15 amino acids. V gave up 6 bases and J gave up 8 bases, with 22 bases separating them. Germline assignment: CDR1 SNHLY and CDR2 FYNNEI. Here the CDR3 DNA reads TGTGCCAGCAGAGAATACGACCCGATTACAGGCGGCTACACCTTC. Translation gives CASREYDPITGGYTF. Full variable domain (missing parts from reference TRBV2 and TRBJ1-2): EPEVTQTPSHQVTQMGQEVILRCVPISNHLYFYWYRQILGQKVEFLVSFYNNEISEKSEIFDDQFSVERPDGSNFTLKIRSTKLEDSAMYFCASREYDPITGGYTFGSGTRLTVV.

This clonotype was found a few times. This chain joins TRBV12-3 or TRBV12-4 and TRBJ2-5; D is unresolved. Trimming took 1 base from V and 9 from J, leaving 15 bases between them. The CDR3 has 14 residues. CDR3 sequence: CASSLVAGLAAQYF. As DNA, the CDR3 is TGTGCCAGCAGTTTAGTCGCAGGCCTGGCGGCCCAGTACTTC.

The chain employs TRBV7-9 and TRBJ1-2; the D is unclear. From germline, CDR1 is SEHNR and CDR2 FQNEAQ (reference sequence). The V end was cut by 3 bases, the J end by 6 bases, with 8 bases between. This CDR3 spans 12 amino acids. The CDR3 DNA is TGTGCCAGCAGCTTTGGACGTAATGGCTACACCTTC. Translation gives CASSFGRNGYTF.

In this sample, this clonotype turned up a few times. The chain joins TRBV4-1 to TRBJ1-2; 9 bases fit TRBD1. The CDR3 has 14 amino acids. After removal of 4 bases from V and 4 bases from J, the junction contained 4 bases not matched to a gene. Germline CDR1 and CDR2: MGHRA and YSYEKL. CDR3 residues: CASSRPGQGYGYTF. The CDR3 nucleotides read TGCGCCAGCAGCCGACCGGGACAGGGCTATGGCTACACCTTC.

The chain is built from TRBV11-2 and TRBJ2-3, with 10 bases that match TRBD2. Losses at the gene ends were 7 bases for V and 6 bases for J; bases not matched to a gene: 13. The CDR3 is 16 residues long. Germline V CDR1 and CDR2: SGHAT, FQNNGV. This chain's CDR3 is CASTLSGGALMDTQYF. CDR3 nucleotide sequence: TGTGCCAGCACCCTCAGCGGGGGGGCCTTAATGGATACGCAGTATTTT.

This sequence joins TRBV7-2 and TRBJ1-2; D is possibly TRBD1 (5 bases). Germline assignment: CDR1 SGHTA and CDR2 FQGNSA. The CDR3 is made up of 16 amino acids. Trimming took 5 bases from V and 7 from J, leaving 23 bases between them. The DNA for the CDR3 is TGTGCCAGCAGCCCACGGGACGCCGGGTTATGGGGTGGCTACACCTTC. As protein: CASSPRDAGLWGGYTF.

This clonotype was detected a few times. The chain couples TRBV6-6 to TRBJ1-2; a weak D match, TRBD1 (5 bases). Trimming took 8 bases from V and 6 from J, leaving 22 bases between them. CDR1 and CDR2 from the germline V gene are MNHNY and SVGAGI (reference sequence). There are 15 residues in the CDR3. The chain's CDR3 is CASSRGGTPVHGYTF. CDR3 DNA: TGTGCCAGCTCGCGGGGCGGTACCCCAGTGCATGGCTACACCTTC.

This clonotype was counted at least ten times. V usage is TRBV6-1 and J usage is TRBJ2-3; D not resolved. Germline lookup yields CDR1 MNHNS and CDR2 SASEGT. The CDR3 is 15 residues long. V lost 3 bases and J lost 2, with 12 bases in between. Here the CDR3 DNA reads TGTGCCAGCAGTGACGGGCAGGCCCACACAGATACGCAGTATTTT. Its protein is CASSDGQAHTDTQYF.

This clonotype came up a few times. The rearrangement links TRBV7-2 to TRBJ2-3, with no clear D. V was shortened by 5 bases and J by 3 bases, with 9 bases between the two germline ends. The CDR3 totals 13 residues. Germline V gives CDR1 SGHTA, CDR2 FQGNSA. The CDR3 DNA is TGTGCCAGCAGCACACACGCAACAGATACGCAGTATTTT. Translating gives CASSTHATDTQYF.